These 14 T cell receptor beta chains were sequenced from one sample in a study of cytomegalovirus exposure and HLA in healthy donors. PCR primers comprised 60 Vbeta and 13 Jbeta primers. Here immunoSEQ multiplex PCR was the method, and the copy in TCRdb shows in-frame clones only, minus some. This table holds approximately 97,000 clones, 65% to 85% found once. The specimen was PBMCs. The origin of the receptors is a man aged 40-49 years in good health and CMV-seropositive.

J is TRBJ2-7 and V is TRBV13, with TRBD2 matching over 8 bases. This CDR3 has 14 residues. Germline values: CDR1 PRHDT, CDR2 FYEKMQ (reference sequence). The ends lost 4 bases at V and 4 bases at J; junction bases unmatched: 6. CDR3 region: CASSSGGGGYEQYF. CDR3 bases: TGTGCCAGCAGCTCGGGGGGGGGCGGGTACGAGCAGTACTTC.

The CDR3 loop is CASSLVEGVEQYF. Here the CDR3 DNA reads TGTGCCAGCAGCTTAGTGGAGGGAGTGGAGCAGTACTTC. The chain recombines TRBV7-9 with TRBJ2-7; a possible D gene is TRBD2 (6 bases). CDR1 is SEHNR and CDR2 is FQNEAQ in the germline V gene (reference sequence). This CDR3 is 13 amino acids long. Trimming left V 1 base short and J 7 bases short, with 11 bases between.

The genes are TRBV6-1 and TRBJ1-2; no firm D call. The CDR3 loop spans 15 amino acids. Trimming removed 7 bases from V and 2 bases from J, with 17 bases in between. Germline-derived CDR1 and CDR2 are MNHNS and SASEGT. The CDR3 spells CASISAPGVNYGYTF. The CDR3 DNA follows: TGTGCCAGCATAAGCGCTCCCGGGGTCAACTATGGCTACACCTTC.

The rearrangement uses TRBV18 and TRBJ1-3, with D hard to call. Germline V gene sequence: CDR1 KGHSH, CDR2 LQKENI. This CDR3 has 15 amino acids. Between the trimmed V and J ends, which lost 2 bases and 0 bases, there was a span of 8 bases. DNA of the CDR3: TGTGCCAGCTCACCAGAGGGAGTCTCTGGAAACACCATATATTTT. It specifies CASSPEGVSGNTIYF.

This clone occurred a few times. This chain's CDR3 is CASSFRGANEKLFF. CDR3 sequence (DNA): TGTGCCAGCAGCTTCCGGGGGGCTAATGAAAAACTGTTTTTT. V is TRBV5-8 and J is TRBJ1-4, with D tentatively TRBD1 (5 bases). Deletions cut 2 bases from V and 3 bases from J, with 8 bases between. The germline CDR1 and CDR2 sequences are SGHTS and YDEGEE. The CDR3 runs to 14 residues.

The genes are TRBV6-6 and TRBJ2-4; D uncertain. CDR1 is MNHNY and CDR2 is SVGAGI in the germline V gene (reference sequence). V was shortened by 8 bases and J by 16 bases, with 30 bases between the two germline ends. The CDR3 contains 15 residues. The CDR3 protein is CASLYTGGAYPLSYF. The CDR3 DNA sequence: TGTGCCAGCCTCTACACCGGCGGAGCGTACCCCCTCTCCTACTTC.

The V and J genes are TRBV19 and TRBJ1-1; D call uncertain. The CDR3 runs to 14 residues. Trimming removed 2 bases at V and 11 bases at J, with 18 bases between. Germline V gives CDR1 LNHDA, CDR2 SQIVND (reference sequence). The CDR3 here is CASSIMGVTSRAFF. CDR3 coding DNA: TGTGCCAGTAGTATAATGGGAGTGACATCCAGGGCTTTCTTT.

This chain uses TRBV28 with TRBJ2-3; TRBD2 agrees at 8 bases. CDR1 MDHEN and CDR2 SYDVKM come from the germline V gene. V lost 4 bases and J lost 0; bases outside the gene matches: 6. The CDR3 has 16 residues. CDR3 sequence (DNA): TGTGCCAGCAGTTGGGCTAGCGGGCCTAGCACAGATACGCAGTATTTT. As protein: CASSWASGPSTDTQYF.

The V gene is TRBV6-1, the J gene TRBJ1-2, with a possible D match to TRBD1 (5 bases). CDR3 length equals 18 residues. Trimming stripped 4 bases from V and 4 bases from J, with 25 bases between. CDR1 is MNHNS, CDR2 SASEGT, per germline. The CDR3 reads CASSVSALRGGAPYGYTF. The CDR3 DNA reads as TGTGCCAGCAGTGTTTCGGCCTTGAGAGGAGGGGCTCCCTATGGCTACACCTTC.

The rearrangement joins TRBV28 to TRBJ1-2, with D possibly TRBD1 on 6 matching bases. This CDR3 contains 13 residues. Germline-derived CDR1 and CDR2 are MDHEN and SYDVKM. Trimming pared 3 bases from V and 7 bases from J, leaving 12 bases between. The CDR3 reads CASSLGAGVGYTF. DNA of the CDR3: TGTGCCAGCAGTTTGGGGGCGGGGGTTGGCTACACCTTC.

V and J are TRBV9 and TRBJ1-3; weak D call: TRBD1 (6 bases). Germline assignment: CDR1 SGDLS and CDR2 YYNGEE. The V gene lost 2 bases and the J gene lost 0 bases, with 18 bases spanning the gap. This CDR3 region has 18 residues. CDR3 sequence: CASSVDPGGPDSGNTIYF. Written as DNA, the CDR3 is TGTGCCAGCAGCGTTGACCCCGGGGGGCCGGACTCTGGAAACACCATATATTTT.

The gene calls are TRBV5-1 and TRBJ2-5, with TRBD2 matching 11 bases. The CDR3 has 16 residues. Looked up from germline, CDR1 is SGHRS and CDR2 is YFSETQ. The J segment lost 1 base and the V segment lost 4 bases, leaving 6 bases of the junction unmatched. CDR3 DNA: TGCGCCAGCAGCGAACCTAGCGGGGGGATCCAAGAGACCCAGTACTTC. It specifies CASSEPSGGIQETQYF.

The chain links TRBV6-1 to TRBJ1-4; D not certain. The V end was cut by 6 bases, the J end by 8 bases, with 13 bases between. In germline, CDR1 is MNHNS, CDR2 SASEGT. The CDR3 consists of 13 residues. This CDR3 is CASRERGGEKLFF. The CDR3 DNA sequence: TGTGCCAGCAGAGAGCGGGGAGGAGAAAAACTGTTTTTT.

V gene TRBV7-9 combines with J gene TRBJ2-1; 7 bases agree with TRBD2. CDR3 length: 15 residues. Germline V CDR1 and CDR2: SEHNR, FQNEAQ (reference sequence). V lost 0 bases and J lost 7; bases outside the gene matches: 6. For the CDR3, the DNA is TGTGCCAGCAGCTTAGCGAGCGGGGCAAAAAATGAGCAGTTCTTC. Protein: CASSLASGAKNEQFF.